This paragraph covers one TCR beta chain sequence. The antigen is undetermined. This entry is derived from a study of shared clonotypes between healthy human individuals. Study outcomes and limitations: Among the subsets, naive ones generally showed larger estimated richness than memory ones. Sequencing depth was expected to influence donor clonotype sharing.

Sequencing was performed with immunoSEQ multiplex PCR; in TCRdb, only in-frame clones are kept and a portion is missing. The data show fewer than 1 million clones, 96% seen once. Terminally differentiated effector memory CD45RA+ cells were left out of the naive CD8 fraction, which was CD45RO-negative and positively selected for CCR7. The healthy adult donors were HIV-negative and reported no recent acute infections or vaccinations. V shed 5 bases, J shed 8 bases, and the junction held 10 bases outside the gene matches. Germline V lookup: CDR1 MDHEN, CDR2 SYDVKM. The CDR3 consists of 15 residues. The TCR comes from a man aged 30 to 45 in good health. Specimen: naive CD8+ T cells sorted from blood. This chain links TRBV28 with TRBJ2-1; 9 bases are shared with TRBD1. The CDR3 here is CASSDRDRVWDEQFF. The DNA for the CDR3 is TGTGCCAGCAGTGACCGGGACAGGGTTTGGGATGAGCAGTTCTTC.